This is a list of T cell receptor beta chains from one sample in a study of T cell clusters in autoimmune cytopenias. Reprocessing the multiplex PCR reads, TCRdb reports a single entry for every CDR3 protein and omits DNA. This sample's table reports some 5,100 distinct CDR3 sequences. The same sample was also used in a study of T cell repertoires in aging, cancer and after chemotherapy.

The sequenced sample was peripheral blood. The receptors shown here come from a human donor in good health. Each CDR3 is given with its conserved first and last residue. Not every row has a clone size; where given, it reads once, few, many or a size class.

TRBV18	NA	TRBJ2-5	CASSPPSGRGETQYF
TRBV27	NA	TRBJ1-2	CASSRQANYGYTF
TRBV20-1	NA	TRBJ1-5	CSAREGSSNQPQHF
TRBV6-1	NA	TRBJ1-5	CASSTSGQNNQPQHF
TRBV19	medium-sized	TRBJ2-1	CASGRSSYNEQFF
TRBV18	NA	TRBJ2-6	CASSPGRPFSGANVLTF
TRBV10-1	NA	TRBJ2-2	CASSHRGAGTGELFF
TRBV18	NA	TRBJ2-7	CASSPQTRQGEAYEQYF
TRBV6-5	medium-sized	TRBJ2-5	CASSYLSRQETQYF
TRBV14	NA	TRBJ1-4	CASSQGFGEKLFF
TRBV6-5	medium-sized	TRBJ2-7	CASSYGTDYEQYF
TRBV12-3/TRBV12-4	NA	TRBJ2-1	CASRGQMGGDEQFF
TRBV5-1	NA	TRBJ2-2	CASSRLAGTNTGELFF
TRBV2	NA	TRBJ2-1	CASRGQGGEQFF
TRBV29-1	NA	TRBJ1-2	CSVETGVGYTF
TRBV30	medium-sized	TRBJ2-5	CAWSVSGLQETQYF
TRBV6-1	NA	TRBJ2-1	CASGDPSGGHYNEQFF
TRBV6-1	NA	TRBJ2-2	CASRWTGTNTGELFF
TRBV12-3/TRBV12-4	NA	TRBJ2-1	CASSRGSEQFF
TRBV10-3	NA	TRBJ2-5	CAIKKGGGQETQYF
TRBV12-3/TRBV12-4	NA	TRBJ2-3	CASSLYRELGEGPTDTQYF
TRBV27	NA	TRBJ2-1	CASSTRGTTYNEQFF
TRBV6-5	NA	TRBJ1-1	CASSYPGGGGTEAFF
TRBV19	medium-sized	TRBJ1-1	CASSIKSQMNTEAFF
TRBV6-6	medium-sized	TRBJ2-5	CASSYSATIETQYF